This T cell receptor (beta chain) originates from a study of T cell repertoires in cytomegalovirus infection. On the study more broadly: It was recently identified HLA-C-restricted and well-studied HLA-B-restricted CMV epitopes that the study used. Public TCR beta signatures provided an indication of both CMV infection and a matching HLA type. General study results and limits: CMV-specific HLA-C-restricted TCR beta clonotypes dominated the ex vivo response. CMV carriers having the relevant HLA were flagged by cumulative public TCR beta family frequency.

This clonotype has more than one count but fewer than ten. As yet, its antigen is unknown. The CDR3 is made up of 13 amino acids. The germline V gene encodes CDR1 SGHTA and CDR2 FQGNSA. The V end lost 1 base, the J end lost 5 bases, and 8 bases lay between the germline ends. TCRdb reprocessed the reads via MiXCR and lists one record per CDR3 protein. The profile covers approximately 30,000 distinct CDR3 sequences, with about a fifth appearing a single time and roughly 80% taken by the ten largest. This chain joins TRBV7-2 and TRBJ1-2; D is uncertain. Specimen: CD8+ T cells from cultured PBMCs, collected from culture after CMV antigen stimulation. The receptor's source is a human donor in good health (CMV status not recorded). Some clones in this sample may be carry-over from other donors' samples. The CDR3 reads CASSLGGSYGYTF. For the CDR3, the DNA is TGTGCCAGCAGCTTAGGAGGCAGTTATGGCTACACCTTC.